These 16 T cell receptor beta chains were all obtained from the same sample, sequenced in a study of T cell repertoires in cytomegalovirus infection. TCRdb re-called the reads with MiXCR, one entry per CDR3 protein. This table holds about 310,000 distinct CDR3 sequences, 8% to 10% found once. The sample consisted of PBMCs. Receptor source: a human donor in good health (CMV status not recorded). Some clones in this sample may be carry-over from other donors' samples.

The chain links TRBV29-1 to TRBJ2-1; the D is unclear. Germline lookup yields CDR1 SQVTM and CDR2 ANQGSEA. Trimming took 6 bases from V and 2 from J, leaving 11 bases between them. There are 13 residues in the CDR3. The CDR3 DNA sequence: TGCAGCGTCTACGATGGGACCTACAATGAGCAGTTCTTC. Amino acids: CSVYDGTYNEQFF.

This clonotype has at least ten counts. The chain employs TRBV6-5 and TRBJ2-3; D remains ambiguous. V was trimmed by 4 bases and J by 2 bases, leaving 28 bases between them. This CDR3 contains 20 residues. CDR1 and CDR2 from the germline V gene are MNHEY and SVGAGI. CDR3 in amino acids: CASSLHLPGEDKPYTDTQYF. The DNA of the CDR3 is TGTGCCAGCAGTTTACACCTCCCTGGAGAAGACAAGCCTTACACAGATACGCAGTATTTT.

This clonotype was recorded at least ten times. The chain couples TRBV5-5 to TRBJ2-3, with TRBD2 matching over 12 bases. The CDR3 is 16 amino acids. Losses at the gene ends were 5 bases for V and 2 bases for J; bases not matched to a gene: 6. Per germline, CDR1 SGHKS and CDR2 YYEKEE (reference sequence). The CDR3 sequence: CASSPTSGGLTDTQYF. The CDR3 DNA is TGTGCCAGCAGTCCCACTAGCGGGGGGCTCACAGATACGCAGTATTTT.

At least ten counts were recorded for this clonotype. The chain couples TRBV28 to TRBJ1-2, with D possibly matching TRBD1 (5 bases). Looked up from germline, CDR1 is MDHEN and CDR2 is SYDVKM. The CDR3 has 14 residues. Deletions cut 4 bases from V and 5 bases from J, with 14 bases between. The CDR3 region is CASSSTRGAYGYTF. The CDR3 DNA reads TGTGCCAGCAGTTCAACTCGCGGGGCGTATGGCTACACCTTC.

The sample holds a few counts of this clonotype. The chain combines TRBV10-3 with TRBJ1-5, with 8 bases matching TRBD1. Losses at the gene ends were 2 bases for V and 2 bases for J; bases not matched to a gene: 5. Germline assignment: CDR1 ENHRY and CDR2 SYGVKD. CDR3 size: 16 residues. The CDR3: CAISETQGAGNQPQHF. CDR3 nucleotides: TGTGCCATCAGTGAGACCCAGGGGGCGGGCAATCAGCCCCAGCATTTT.

The CDR3 region has the DNA TGTGCCAGCAGCTTAGGCCCCGGGACAGATAATGGCTACACCTTC. It translates to CASSLGPGTDNGYTF. The genes are TRBV7-9 and TRBJ1-2; TRBD1 aligns across 7 bases. Losses at the gene ends were 1 base for V and 6 bases for J; bases not matched to a gene: 8. CDR3 size: 15 residues. The V gene's germline CDR1 is SEHNR and CDR2 FQNEAQ (reference sequence).

A word on this clonotype: A much larger clone sits a single nucleotide away, making a read error possible. This chain links TRBV14 with TRBJ2-5, with D unresolved. In germline, CDR1 is SGHDN, CDR2 FVKESK. The CDR3 has 11 amino acids. V lost 5 bases to trimming and J lost 5 bases, with 6 bases between them. Written as DNA, the CDR3 is TGTGCCAGCAGCATATGGGAGACCCAGTACTTC. Amino acid sequence: CASSIWETQYF.

This clonotype was counted at least ten times. The chain employs TRBV7-8 and TRBJ2-7; TRBD2 aligns across 9 bases. The germline gives CDR1 SGHVS, CDR2 FQNEAQ. This CDR3 is built from 16 residues. J was trimmed by 4 bases and V by 0 bases; bases with no gene match: 7. CDR3 residues: CASSLAPHSGRYEQYV. The CDR3 bases are TGTGCCAGCAGCTTAGCCCCCCATAGCGGGAGATACGAGCAGTACGTC.

This clonotype was observed many times. This chain connects TRBV6-2 or TRBV6-3 to TRBJ1-6, with a possible D match to TRBD1 (6 bases). The CDR3 is 13 residues long. Germline values: CDR1 MNHEY, CDR2 SVGEGT. V dropped 6 bases and J dropped 11 bases, with 14 bases sitting between them. DNA of the CDR3: TGTGCCAGCAGCTCTACAGGGAGGACACCCCTCCACTTT. It translates to CASSSTGRTPLHF.

This clonotype was counted a few times. V and J are TRBV20-1 and TRBJ1-1; D is unclear. V was shortened by 4 bases and J by 1 base, with 13 bases between the two germline ends. Per germline, CDR1 DFQATT and CDR2 SNEGSKA (reference sequence). The CDR3 consists of 14 residues. Here the CDR3 DNA reads TGCAGTGCTACGAGCAGAACCTGGAACACTGAAGCTTTCTTT. Amino acid sequence: CSATSRTWNTEAFF.

In its sample, this clonotype was seen many times. The chain couples TRBV28 to TRBJ2-6; a possible D gene is TRBD1 (5 bases). The V gene lost 6 bases and the J gene lost 0 bases, with 9 bases spanning the gap. Germline V gene data show CDR1 as MDHEN and CDR2 as SYDVKM. The CDR3 consists of 15 residues. The CDR3 loop reads CASRITGSGANVLTF. The CDR3 coding sequence is TGTGCCAGCAGAATCACAGGCTCTGGGGCCAACGTCCTGACTTTC.

The chain has TRBV7-3 and TRBJ1-6; 9 nucleotides match TRBD1. The V and J ends lost 3 bases and 5 bases, in that order; junction bases with no gene match: 5. The germline V gene has CDR1 SGHTA and CDR2 FQGTGA. The CDR3 has 16 residues. Here the CDR3 reads CASSLTGGRDNSPLHF. The CDR3 DNA reads as TGTGCCAGCAGCTTGACAGGGGGAAGGGATAATTCACCCCTCCACTTT. The variable domain in full, completed from reference TRBV7-3 and TRBJ1-6, reads GAGVSQTPSNKVTEKGKYVELRCDPISGHTALYWYRQSLGQGPEFLIYFQGTGAADDSGLPNDRFFAVRPEGSVSTLKIQRTERGDSAVYLCASSLTGGRDNSPLHFGNGTRLTVT.

In this sample, this clonotype turned up many times. J is TRBJ2-1 and V is TRBV7-2; 9 nucleotides agree with TRBD2. With V trimmed by 5 bases and J by 3 bases, 8 bases remained unmatched. The CDR3 contains 16 residues. Per germline, CDR1 SGHTA and CDR2 FQGNSA. CDR3 residues: CASSPLAGGDYNEQFF. CDR3 nucleotides: TGTGCCAGCAGCCCGTTGGCGGGGGGGGACTACAATGAGCAGTTCTTC.

The V and J genes are TRBV20-1 and TRBJ2-1; 8 nucleotides agree with TRBD1. V trimming: 3 bases; J trimming: 5 bases; junction bases outside the gene matches: 3. Germline V CDR1 and CDR2: DFQATT, SNEGSKA (reference sequence). The CDR3 covers 13 residues. CDR3 loop: CSARQGANNEQFF. In DNA, the CDR3 is TGCAGTGCTAGGCAGGGGGCCAACAATGAGCAGTTCTTC.

Ten or more counts support this clonotype. This chain joins TRBV28 and TRBJ1-5; D uncertain. The CDR3 extends over 13 amino acids. V shed 5 bases and J shed 4 bases, with 9 bases lying between them. CDR1 and CDR2 from the germline V gene are MDHEN and SYDVKM. CDR3 sequence (DNA): TGTGCCAGCAGTGGCCCTCTGAATCAGCCCCAGCATTTT. Translated, it gives CASSGPLNQPQHF.

This clonotype was observed a handful of times. The chain links TRBV20-1 to TRBJ1-5; 10 nucleotides match TRBD1. The CDR3 sequence is 15 residues long. Unmatched junction bases numbered 9, after V lost 4 bases and J lost 6 bases. Germline V gene lookup returns CDR1 DFQATT and CDR2 SNEGSKA (reference sequence). Here the CDR3 reads CSANRDRGLGQPQHF. The CDR3 nucleotides read TGCAGTGCTAACCGGGACAGGGGTTTGGGTCAGCCCCAGCATTTT.